The clone carrying this T cell receptor beta chain appeared many times. The CDR3 loop spans 14 amino acids. V was trimmed by 8 bases and J by 0 bases, leaving 11 bases between them. Germline V gene sequence: CDR1 MNHNS, CDR2 SASEGT. This sample was taken from a study of identical twins. Template switching added a universal primer site; cDNA carried unique molecular identifiers. TCRdb reanalysed the 5' RACE reads using MiXCR and keeps one entry per CDR3 protein. The sample lists 450,000 or so distinct CDR3 sequences, roughly 24% seen once, with 2.9% in the top ten. This sample also appeared in a second study, on T cells expressing NK-cell markers. That work adds: In a handful of donors, dominant clonotypes made up about 25-65% of CD3+CD56-NKG2C+ cells.

The sequence was obtained from a woman aged 18-29 years in good health. What was sequenced was CD4+ T cells sorted from blood. The chain joins TRBV6-1 to TRBJ2-1; possible D gene TRBD2, 5 bases. The CDR3 here is CASSAAGSYNEQFF. The CDR3 DNA reads TGTGCCAGCTCTGCGGCGGGCTCCTACAATGAGCAGTTCTTC.